The 15 T cell receptor beta chains below come from one sample, sequenced in a study of neurological immune-mediated disorders. One entry per CDR3 protein, called by TCRdb with MiXCR from the 5' RACE reads. Here the sample spans around 65,000 distinct CDR3 sequences, around 5% being singletons. Specimen: PBMCs. These receptor sequences come from a human donor with multiple sclerosis. The donor label of this sample is uncertain.

This clonotype has ten or more counts. The chain carries TRBV7-6 and TRBJ2-6; a weak D match, TRBD2 (6 bases). Trimming left V 2 bases short and J 2 bases short, with 13 bases between. The CDR3 is 17 residues long. Looked up from germline, CDR1 is SGHVS and CDR2 is FNYEAQ. CDR3 protein: CASSLSMSGAGANVLTF. CDR3 coding DNA: TGTGCCAGCAGCTTATCTATGTCGGGAGCTGGGGCCAACGTCCTGACTTTC.

This clonotype was recorded many times. CDR3 amino acids: CATSRDHSYEQYF. CDR3 sequence (DNA): TGTGCCACCTCCCGGGACCATTCCTACGAGCAGTACTTC. This chain connects TRBV6-5 to TRBJ2-7; D tentatively fits TRBD1 or TRBD2 (5 bases each). Germline CDR1 and CDR2: MNHEY and SVGAGI. The CDR3 runs to 13 residues. The V end lost 10 bases, the J end lost 1 base, and 14 bases lay between the germline ends.

This clonotype came up many times. V is TRBV5-1 and J is TRBJ2-7; 11 nucleotides match TRBD1. Germline lookup yields CDR1 SGHRS and CDR2 YFSETQ. CDR3 size: 15 residues. V dropped 4 bases and J dropped 2; count of bases not matched to a gene: 5. CDR3 coding DNA: TGCGCCAGCAGCCCCCAGGGACAGGGGGCCTACGAGCAGTACTTC. This sequence encodes CASSPQGQGAYEQYF.

This clonotype was seen many times. CDR3 protein: CSARSGGALNEQFF. CDR3 nucleotides: TGCAGTGCTAGAAGCGGGGGGGCTCTCAATGAGCAGTTCTTC. The chain has TRBV20-1 and TRBJ2-1; TRBD2 aligns across 10 bases. Germline CDR1 is DFQATT and CDR2 is SNEGSKA (reference sequence). The CDR3 extends over 14 amino acids. The V segment lost 2 bases and the J segment 6 bases; nucleotides outside the gene matches: 4.

This clonotype was detected many times. The V gene is TRBV20-1, the J gene TRBJ2-5, with no clear D. Germline assignment: CDR1 DFQATT and CDR2 SNEGSKA (reference sequence). The CDR3 covers 16 residues. The germline V and J ends were trimmed by 1 base and 2 bases, with 17 bases remaining between them. CDR3 loop: CSARGIPARPQETQYF. In DNA, the CDR3 is TGCAGTGCTAGAGGAATCCCGGCCAGGCCTCAAGAGACCCAGTACTTC.

This clonotype has at least ten counts. This chain's CDR3 is CASRRGENSPLHF. The DNA for the CDR3 is TGTGCCAGCAGAAGGGGGGAAAATTCACCCCTCCACTTT. This chain uses TRBV25-1 with TRBJ1-6; tentative D call: TRBD1 (6 bases). The CDR3 totals 13 residues. Germline loops: CDR1 MGHDK, CDR2 SYGVNS. V was trimmed by 6 bases and J by 7 bases, leaving 10 bases between them.

This clonotype was found many times. A much larger clone sits a single nucleotide away, making a read error possible. This chain uses TRBV5-1 with TRBJ1-1, with no clear D. V was cut by 0 bases and J by 3 bases, with 12 bases left in between. The CDR3 has 15 amino acids. Germline CDR1 reads SGHRS; CDR2 reads YFSETQ. The chain's CDR3 is CASSLGGQRDTEAFF. For the CDR3, the DNA is TGCGCCAGCAGCTTGGGTGGGCAGCGGGACACTGAAGCTTTCTTT.

Ten or more counts support this clonotype. This chain connects TRBV11-2 to TRBJ2-7, with D hard to call. The CDR3 totals 12 residues. V was pared by 6 bases and J by 0 bases, with 6 bases between. The V gene's germline CDR1 is SGHAT and CDR2 FQNNGV. This chain's CDR3 is CASSFYSYEQYF. Here the CDR3 DNA reads TGTGCCAGCAGTTTTTACTCCTACGAGCAGTACTTC.

At least ten counts were recorded for this clonotype. The chain links TRBV5-1 to TRBJ2-1; 12 bases map to TRBD2. V lost 4 bases to trimming and J lost 7 bases; unmatched junction nucleotides: 6. Germline V CDR1 and CDR2: SGHRS, YFSETQ. The CDR3 runs to 15 residues. As DNA, the CDR3 is TGCGCCAGCAGCCCCCTAGCGGGGGGGCAGAATGAGCAGTTCTTC. It encodes CASSPLAGGQNEQFF.

This clonotype has only a few counts. The V gene is TRBV9, the J gene TRBJ2-7, with D uncertain. V dropped 3 bases and J dropped 4 bases, with 11 bases sitting between them. Per germline, CDR1 SGDLS and CDR2 YYNGEE. This CDR3 region has 13 residues. Here the CDR3 DNA reads TGTGCCAGCAGCGCCCCCCGATCGTACGAGCAGTACTTC. Its translation: CASSAPRSYEQYF.

This clonotype was seen repeatedly, ten times or more. The J gene is TRBJ1-2, the V gene TRBV29-1, with TRBD1 matching over 7 bases. After removal of 1 base from V and 8 bases from J, the junction contained 7 bases not matched to a gene. The CDR3 length is 13 residues. Germline CDR1 SQVTM, CDR2 ANQGSEA. The CDR3 is CSVEGRGEQGYTF. CDR3 coding DNA: TGCAGCGTTGAAGGCAGGGGGGAGCAGGGCTACACCTTC.

This clonotype was recorded many times. The chain links TRBV7-2 to TRBJ2-3, with no clear D. The V gene lost 1 base and the J gene lost 2 bases, with 10 bases spanning the gap. This CDR3 has 15 amino acids. Germline V gives CDR1 SGHTA, CDR2 FQGNSA. The CDR3 bases are TGTGCCAGCAGCTTAGTAAGCCGGAACACAGATACGCAGTATTTT. This codes for CASSLVSRNTDTQYF. Based on the CDR3 plus reference TRBV7-2 and TRBJ2-3, the full variable domain is GAGVSQSPSNKVTEKGKDVELRCDPISGHTALYWYRQSLGQGLEFLIYFQGNSAPDKSGLPSDRFSAERTGGSVSTLTIQRTQQEDSAVYLCASSLVSRNTDTQYFGPGTRLTVL.

The table lists this clonotype with many counts. The rearrangement links TRBV18 to TRBJ1-5; 9 bases map to TRBD1. V lost 6 bases, J lost 3 bases, and 6 bases stayed unmatched. The germline V gene encodes CDR1 KGHSH and CDR2 LQKENI. CDR3 length equals 15 residues. The CDR3 DNA reads TGTGCCAGCTCGCGGACAGGGGACCCCAATCAGCCCCAGCATTTT. Protein: CASSRTGDPNQPQHF.

J is TRBJ1-2 and V is TRBV30; no clear D gene. The germline gives CDR1 GTSNPN, CDR2 SVGIG (reference sequence). The CDR3 totals 11 residues. V lost 2 bases and J lost 4, with 5 bases in between. CDR3 sequence: CAWSRLYGYTF. The DNA for the CDR3 is TGTGCCTGGAGTAGGCTCTATGGCTACACCTTC.

This clonotype appeared a few times. V usage is TRBV4-1 and J usage is TRBJ2-6, with a possible D match to TRBD1 (6 bases). The CDR3 spans 16 residues. Per germline, CDR1 MGHRA and CDR2 YSYEKL. V was trimmed by 0 bases and J by 3 bases, leaving 9 bases between them. The CDR3 DNA sequence: TGCGCCAGCAGCCAAGAACCAGGGGTTGGGGCCAACGTCCTGACTTTC. Protein: CASSQEPGVGANVLTF.